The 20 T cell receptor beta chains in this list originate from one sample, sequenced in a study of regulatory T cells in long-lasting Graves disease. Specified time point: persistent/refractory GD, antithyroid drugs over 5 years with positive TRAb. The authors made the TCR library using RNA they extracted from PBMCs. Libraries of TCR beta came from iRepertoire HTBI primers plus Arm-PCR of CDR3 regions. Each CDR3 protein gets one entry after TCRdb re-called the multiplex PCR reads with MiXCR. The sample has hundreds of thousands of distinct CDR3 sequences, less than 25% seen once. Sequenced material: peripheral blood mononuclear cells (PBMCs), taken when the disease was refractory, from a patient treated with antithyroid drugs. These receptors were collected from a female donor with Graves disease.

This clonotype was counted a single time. CDR3 in amino acids: CASSPGRQRRVTDTQYF. CDR3 DNA: TGTGCCAGCAGCCCCGGACGGCAAAGGCGGGTCACAGATACGCAGTATTTT. This rearrangement joins TRBV5-6 to TRBJ2-3, with a weak D call TRBD2 (5 bases). This CDR3 has 17 amino acids. Germline values: CDR1 SGHDT, CDR2 YYEEEE. Trimming left V 4 bases short and J 2 bases short, with 20 bases between.

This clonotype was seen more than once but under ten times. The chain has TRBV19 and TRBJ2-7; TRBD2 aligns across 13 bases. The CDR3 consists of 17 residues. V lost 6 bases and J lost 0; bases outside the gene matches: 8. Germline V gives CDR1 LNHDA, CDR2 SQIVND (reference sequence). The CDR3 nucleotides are TGTGCCAGTAGCGGGACTAGCGGGACCAGGAGCTCCTACGAGCAGTACTTC. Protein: CASSGTSGTRSSYEQYF.

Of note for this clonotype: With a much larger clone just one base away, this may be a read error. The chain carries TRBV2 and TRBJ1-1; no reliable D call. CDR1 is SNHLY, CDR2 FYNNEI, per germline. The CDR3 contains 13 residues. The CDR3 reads CASSDGMNTEALF. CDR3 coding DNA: TGTGCCAGCAGTGACGGGATGAACACTGAAGCTCTCTTT.

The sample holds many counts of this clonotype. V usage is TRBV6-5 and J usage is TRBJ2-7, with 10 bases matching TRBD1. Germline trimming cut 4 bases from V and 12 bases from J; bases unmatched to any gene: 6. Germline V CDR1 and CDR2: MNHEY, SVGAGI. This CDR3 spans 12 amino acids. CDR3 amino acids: CASSSGDRGRYF. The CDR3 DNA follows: TGTGCCAGCAGTTCGGGGGACAGGGGAAGGTACTTC.

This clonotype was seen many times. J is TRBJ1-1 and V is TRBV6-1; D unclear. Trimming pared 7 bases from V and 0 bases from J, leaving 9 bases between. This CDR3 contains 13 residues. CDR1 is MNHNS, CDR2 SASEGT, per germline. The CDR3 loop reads CASNYFLNTEAFF. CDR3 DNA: TGTGCCAGCAACTATTTTTTGAACACTGAAGCTTTCTTT.

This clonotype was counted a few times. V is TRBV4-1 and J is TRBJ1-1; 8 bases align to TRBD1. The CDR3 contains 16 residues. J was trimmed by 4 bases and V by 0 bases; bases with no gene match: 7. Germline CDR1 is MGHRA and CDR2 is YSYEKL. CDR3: CASSQESQGVATEAFF. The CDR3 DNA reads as TGCGCCAGCAGCCAAGAATCACAGGGGGTTGCCACTGAAGCTTTCTTT.

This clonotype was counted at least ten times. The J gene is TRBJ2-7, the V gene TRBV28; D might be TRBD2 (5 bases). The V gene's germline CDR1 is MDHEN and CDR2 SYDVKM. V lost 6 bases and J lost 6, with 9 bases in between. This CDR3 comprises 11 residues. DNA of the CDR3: TGTGCCAGCAGGCGACTACGCGAGCAGTACTTC. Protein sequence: CASRRLREQYF.

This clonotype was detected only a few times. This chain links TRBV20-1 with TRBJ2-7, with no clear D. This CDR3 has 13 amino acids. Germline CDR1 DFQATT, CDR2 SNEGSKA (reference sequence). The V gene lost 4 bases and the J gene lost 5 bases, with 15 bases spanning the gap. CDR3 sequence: CSANVGSQNEQYF. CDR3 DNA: TGCAGTGCTAACGTAGGCTCCCAGAACGAGCAGTACTTC.

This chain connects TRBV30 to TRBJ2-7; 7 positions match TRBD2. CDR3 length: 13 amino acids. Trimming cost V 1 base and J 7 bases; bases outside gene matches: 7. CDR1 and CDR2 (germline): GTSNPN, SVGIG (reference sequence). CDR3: CAWSALKAGEQYF. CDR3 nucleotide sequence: TGTGCCTGGAGTGCCCTAAAAGCGGGGGAGCAGTACTTC.

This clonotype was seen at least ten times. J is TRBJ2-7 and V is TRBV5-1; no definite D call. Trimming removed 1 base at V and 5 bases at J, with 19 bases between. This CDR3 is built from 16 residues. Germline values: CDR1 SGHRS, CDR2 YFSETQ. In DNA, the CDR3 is TGCGCCAGCAGCTTGTCCGATGACCCCGATGGCCACGAGCAGTACTTC. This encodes CASSLSDDPDGHEQYF.

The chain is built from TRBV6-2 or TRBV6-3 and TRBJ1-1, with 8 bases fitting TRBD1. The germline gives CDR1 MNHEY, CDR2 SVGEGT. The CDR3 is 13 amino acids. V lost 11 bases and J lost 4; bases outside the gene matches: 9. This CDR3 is CAGNGQGGTEAFF. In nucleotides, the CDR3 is TGTGCCGGCAACGGACAGGGAGGCACTGAAGCTTTCTTT.

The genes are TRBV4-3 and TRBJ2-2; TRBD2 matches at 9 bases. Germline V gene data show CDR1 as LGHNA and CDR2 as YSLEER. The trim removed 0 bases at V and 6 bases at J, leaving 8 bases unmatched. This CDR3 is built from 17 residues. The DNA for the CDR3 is TGCGCCAGCAGCCAAGACGTTAGCGGGAGTATTGCCGGGGAGCTGTTTTTT. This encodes CASSQDVSGSIAGELFF.

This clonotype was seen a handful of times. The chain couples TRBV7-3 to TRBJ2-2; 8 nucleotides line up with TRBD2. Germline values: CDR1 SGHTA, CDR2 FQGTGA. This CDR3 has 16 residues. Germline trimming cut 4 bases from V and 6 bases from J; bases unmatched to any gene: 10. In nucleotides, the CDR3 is TGTGCCAGCAGCTCTGGGCGAGCGGGAGCGCCCGGGGAGCTGTTTTTT. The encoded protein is CASSSGRAGAPGELFF.

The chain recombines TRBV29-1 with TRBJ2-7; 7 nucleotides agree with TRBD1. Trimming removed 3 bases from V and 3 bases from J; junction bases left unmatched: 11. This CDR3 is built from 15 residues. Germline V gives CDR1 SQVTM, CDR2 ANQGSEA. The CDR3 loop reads CSVDSGRDSYYEQYF. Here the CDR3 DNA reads TGCAGCGTTGATTCTGGAAGGGACAGCTACTACGAGCAGTACTTC.

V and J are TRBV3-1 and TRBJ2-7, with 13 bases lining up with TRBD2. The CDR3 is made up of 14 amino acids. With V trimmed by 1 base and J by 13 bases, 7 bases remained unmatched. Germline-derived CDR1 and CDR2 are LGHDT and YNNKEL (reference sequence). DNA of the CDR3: TGTGCCAGCAGCCAAGGGACTAGCGGGAGTTCTGGATACTTC. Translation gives CASSQGTSGSSGYF.

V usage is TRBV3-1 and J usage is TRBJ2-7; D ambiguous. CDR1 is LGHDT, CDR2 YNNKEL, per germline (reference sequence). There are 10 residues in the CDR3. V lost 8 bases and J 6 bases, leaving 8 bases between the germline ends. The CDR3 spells CASGRSEQYF. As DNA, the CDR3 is TGTGCCAGCGGGCGGTCCGAGCAGTACTTC.

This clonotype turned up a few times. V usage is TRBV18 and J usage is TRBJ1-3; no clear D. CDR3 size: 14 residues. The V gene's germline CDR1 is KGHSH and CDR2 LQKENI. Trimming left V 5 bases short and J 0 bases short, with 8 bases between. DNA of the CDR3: TGTGCCAGCTCATCCACCCTCTCTGGAAACACCATATATTTT. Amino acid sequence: CASSSTLSGNTIYF.

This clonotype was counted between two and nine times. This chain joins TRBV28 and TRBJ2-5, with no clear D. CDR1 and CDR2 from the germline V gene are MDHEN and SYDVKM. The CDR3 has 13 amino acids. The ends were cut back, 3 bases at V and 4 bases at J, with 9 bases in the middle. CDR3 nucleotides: TGTGCCAGCAGTTTCAGAGGAGCAGAGACCCAGTACTTC. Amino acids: CASSFRGAETQYF.

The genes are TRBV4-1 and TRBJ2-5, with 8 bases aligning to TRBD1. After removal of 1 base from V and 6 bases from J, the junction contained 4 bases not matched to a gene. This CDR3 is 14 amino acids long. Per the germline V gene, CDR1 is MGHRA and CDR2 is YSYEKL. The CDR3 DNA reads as TGCGCCAGCAGCCAAGGACAGGGGAGGAAGACCCAGTACTTC. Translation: CASSQGQGRKTQYF.

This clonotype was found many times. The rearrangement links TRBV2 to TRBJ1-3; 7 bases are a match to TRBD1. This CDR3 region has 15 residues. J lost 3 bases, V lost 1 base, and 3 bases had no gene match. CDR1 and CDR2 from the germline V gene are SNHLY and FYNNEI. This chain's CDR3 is CASSEEGAFGNTIYF. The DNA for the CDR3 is TGTGCCAGCAGTGAAGAGGGGGCGTTTGGAAACACCATATATTTT.